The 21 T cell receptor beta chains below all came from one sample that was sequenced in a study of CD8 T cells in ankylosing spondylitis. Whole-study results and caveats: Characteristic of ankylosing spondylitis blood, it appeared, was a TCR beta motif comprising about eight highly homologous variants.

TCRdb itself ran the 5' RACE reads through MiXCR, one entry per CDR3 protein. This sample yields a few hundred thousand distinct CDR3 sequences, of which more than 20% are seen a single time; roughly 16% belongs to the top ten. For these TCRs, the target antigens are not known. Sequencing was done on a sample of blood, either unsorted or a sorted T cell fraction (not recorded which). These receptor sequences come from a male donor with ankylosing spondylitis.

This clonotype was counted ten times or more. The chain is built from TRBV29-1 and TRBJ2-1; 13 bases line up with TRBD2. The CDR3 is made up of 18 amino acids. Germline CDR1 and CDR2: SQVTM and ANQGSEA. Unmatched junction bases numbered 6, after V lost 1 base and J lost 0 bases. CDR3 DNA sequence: TGCAGCGTTGAAGGACTAGCGGGAGGACTGAGCTCCTACAATGAGCAGTTCTTC. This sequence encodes CSVEGLAGGLSSYNEQFF.

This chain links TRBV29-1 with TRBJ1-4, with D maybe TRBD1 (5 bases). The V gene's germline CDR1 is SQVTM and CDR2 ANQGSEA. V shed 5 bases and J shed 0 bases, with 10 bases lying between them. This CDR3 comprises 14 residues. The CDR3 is CSVCLGATNEKLFF. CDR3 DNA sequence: TGCAGCGTTTGTTTGGGGGCAACTAATGAAAAACTGTTTTTT.

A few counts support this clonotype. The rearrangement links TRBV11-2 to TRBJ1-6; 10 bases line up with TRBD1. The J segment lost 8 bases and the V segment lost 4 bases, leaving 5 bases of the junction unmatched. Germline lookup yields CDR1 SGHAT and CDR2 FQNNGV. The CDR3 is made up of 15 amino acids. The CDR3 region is CASSSQTGGHSPLHF. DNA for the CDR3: TGTGCCAGCAGCTCGCAGACAGGGGGCCATTCACCCCTCCACTTT.

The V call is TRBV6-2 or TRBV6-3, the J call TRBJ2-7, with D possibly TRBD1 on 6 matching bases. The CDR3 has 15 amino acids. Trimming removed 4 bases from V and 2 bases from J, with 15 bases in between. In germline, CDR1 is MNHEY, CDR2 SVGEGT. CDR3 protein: CASSSGDTWTYEQYF. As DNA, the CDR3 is TGTGCCAGCAGTTCCGGGGACACTTGGACCTACGAGCAGTACTTC.

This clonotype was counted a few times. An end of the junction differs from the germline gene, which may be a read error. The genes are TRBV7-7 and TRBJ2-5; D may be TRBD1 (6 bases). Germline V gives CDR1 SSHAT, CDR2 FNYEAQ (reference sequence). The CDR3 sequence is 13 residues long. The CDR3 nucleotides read TGTGCTAGCACCCAGACAGGTCAAGAGACCCAGTACTTC. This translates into CASTQTGQETQYF.

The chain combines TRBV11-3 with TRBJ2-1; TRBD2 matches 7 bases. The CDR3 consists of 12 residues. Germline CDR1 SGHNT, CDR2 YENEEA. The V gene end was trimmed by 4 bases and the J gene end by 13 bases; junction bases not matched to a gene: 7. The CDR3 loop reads CASSSTRAGQFF. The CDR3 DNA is TGTGCCAGCAGCTCCACCCGAGCGGGACAGTTCTTC.

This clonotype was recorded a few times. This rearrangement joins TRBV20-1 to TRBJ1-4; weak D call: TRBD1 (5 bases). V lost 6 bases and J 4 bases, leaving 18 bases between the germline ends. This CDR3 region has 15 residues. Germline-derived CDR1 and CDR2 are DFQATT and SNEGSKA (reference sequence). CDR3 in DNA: TGCAGTGCAAGCCACGACAGACGGAGTAATGAAAAACTGTTTTTT. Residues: CSASHDRRSNEKLFF.

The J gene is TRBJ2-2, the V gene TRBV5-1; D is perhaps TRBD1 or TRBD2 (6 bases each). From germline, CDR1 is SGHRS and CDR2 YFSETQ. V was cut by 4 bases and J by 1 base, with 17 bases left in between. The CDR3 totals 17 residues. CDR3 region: CASSPSGAPENTGELFF. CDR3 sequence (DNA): TGCGCCAGCAGCCCCTCGGGGGCGCCAGAGAACACCGGGGAGCTGTTTTTT. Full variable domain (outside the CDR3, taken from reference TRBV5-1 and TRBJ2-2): KAGVTQTPRYLIKTRGQQVTLSCSPISGHRSVSWYQQTPGQGLQFLFEYFSETQRNKGNFPGRFSGRQFSNSRSEMNVSTLELGDSALYLCASSPSGAPENTGELFFGEGSRLTVL.

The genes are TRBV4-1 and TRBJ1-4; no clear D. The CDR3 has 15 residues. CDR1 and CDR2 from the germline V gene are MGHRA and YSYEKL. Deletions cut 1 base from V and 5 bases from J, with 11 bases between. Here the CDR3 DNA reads TGCGCCAGCAGCCAAGGCGGGCCCAGAAATGAAAAACTGTTTTTT. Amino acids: CASSQGGPRNEKLFF.

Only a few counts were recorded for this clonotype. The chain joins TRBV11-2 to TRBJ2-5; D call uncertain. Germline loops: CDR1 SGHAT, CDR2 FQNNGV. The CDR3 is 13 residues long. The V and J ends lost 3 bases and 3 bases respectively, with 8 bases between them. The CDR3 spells CASSFSWEETQYF. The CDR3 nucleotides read TGTGCCAGCAGCTTCTCGTGGGAAGAGACCCAGTACTTC.

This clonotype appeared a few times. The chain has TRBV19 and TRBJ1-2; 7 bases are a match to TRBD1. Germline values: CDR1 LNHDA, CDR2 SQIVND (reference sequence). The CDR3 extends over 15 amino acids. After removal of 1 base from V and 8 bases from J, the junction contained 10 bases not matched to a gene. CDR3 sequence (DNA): TGTGCCAGTAGTATAGCGATCGGGACAGCTGGAGGCTACACCTTC. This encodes CASSIAIGTAGGYTF. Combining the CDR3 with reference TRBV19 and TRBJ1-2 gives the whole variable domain DGGITQSPKYLFRKEGQNVTLSCEQNLNHDAMYWYRQDPGQGLRLIYYSQIVNDFQKGDIAEGYSVSREKKESFPLTVTSAQKNPTAFYLCASSIAIGTAGGYTFGSGTRLTVV.

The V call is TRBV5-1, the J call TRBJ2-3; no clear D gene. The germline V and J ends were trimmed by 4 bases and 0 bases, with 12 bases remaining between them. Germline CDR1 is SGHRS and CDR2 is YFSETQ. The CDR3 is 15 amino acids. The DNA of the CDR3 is TGCGCCAGCAGCCAGGACGTAACTAGCACAGATACGCAGTATTTT. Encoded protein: CASSQDVTSTDTQYF.

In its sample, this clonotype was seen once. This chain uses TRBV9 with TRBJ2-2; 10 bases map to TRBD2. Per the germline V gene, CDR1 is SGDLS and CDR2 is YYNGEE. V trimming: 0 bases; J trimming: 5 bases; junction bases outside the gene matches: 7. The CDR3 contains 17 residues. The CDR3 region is CASSVELAGTVTGELFF. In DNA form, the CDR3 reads TGTGCCAGCAGCGTAGAACTAGCGGGAACAGTTACCGGGGAGCTGTTTTTT.

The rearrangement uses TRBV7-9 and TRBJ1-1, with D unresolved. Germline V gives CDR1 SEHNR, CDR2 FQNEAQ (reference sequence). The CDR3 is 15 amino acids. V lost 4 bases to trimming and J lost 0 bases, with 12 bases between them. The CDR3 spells CASSSGFGVNTEAFF. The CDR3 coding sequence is TGTGCCAGCAGCTCTGGTTTCGGGGTGAACACTGAAGCTTTCTTT.

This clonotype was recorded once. CDR3 amino acids: CASSIVFGRYQETQYF. The CDR3 bases are TGTGCCAGTAGTATAGTTTTCGGGAGGTACCAAGAGACCCAGTACTTC. The chain is built from TRBV19 and TRBJ2-5, with TRBD2 matching 7 bases. The V segment lost 1 base and the J segment 0 bases; nucleotides outside the gene matches: 5. Germline-derived CDR1 and CDR2 are LNHDA and SQIVND (reference sequence). CDR3 length equals 16 residues.

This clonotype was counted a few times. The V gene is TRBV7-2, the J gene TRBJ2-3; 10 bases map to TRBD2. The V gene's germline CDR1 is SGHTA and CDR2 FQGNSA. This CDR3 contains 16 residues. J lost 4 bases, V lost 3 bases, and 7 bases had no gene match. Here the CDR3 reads CASSLASGSGADTQYF. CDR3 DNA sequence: TGTGCCAGCAGCTTGGCTAGCGGGAGCGGGGCAGATACGCAGTATTTT.

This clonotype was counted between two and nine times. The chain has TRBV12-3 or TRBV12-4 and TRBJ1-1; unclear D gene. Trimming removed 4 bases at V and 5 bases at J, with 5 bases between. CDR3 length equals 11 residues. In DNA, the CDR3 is TGTGCCAGCAGTTACGAAACTGAAGCTTTCTTT. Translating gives CASSYETEAFF.

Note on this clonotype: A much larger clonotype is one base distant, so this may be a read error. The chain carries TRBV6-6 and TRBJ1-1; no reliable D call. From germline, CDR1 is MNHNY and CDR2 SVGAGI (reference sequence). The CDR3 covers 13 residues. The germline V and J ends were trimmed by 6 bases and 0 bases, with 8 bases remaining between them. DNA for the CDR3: TGTGCCAGCAGGCCGGACTTGAACACTGAAGCTTTCTTT. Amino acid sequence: CASRPDLNTEAFF.

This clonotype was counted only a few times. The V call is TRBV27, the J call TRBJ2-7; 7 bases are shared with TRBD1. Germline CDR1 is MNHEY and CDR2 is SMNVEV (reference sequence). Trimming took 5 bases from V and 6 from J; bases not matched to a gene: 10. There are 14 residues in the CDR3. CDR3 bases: TGTGCCAGCAGTCGACAGGGAGAAGTCTTCGAGCAGTACTTC. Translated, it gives CASSRQGEVFEQYF.

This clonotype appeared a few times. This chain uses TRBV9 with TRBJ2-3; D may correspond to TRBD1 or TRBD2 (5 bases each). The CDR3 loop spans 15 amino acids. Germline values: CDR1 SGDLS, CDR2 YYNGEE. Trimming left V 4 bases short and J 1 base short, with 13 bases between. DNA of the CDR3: TGTGCCAGCAGCTCCGATCGGGACGGCACAGATACGCAGTATTTT. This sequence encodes CASSSDRDGTDTQYF.

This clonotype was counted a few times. The CDR3 spells CASSSPPWNSNQPQHF. The CDR3 bases are TGCGCCAGCAGCTCTCCCCCGTGGAATAGCAATCAGCCCCAGCATTTT. The chain joins TRBV5-1 to TRBJ1-5; D unresolved. The germline V and J ends were trimmed by 3 bases and 0 bases, with 13 bases remaining between them. CDR1 SGHRS and CDR2 YFSETQ come from the germline V gene. The CDR3 has 16 residues.